The following is a T cell receptor beta chain sequence with its context. Its antigen is currently unknown. The data are from a study of T cell repertoires and HLA-DP antigens. Repertoires were generated with immunoSEQ multiplex PCR, while TCRdb's copy carries only in-frame clones and drops some. The table has about 73,000 clones, roughly 78% seen once. Average purity of the negatively selected CD4+ T cells was just under 98%. The CDR3 runs to 15 residues. The V gene lost 2 bases and the J gene lost 1 base, with 11 bases spanning the gap. Looked up from germline, CDR1 is MNHNS and CDR2 is SASEGT. The TCR sequence derives from a man in his sixties in good health and CMV-seronegative. Sequencing was carried out using CD4+ T cells from PBMCs. V gene TRBV6-1 combines with J gene TRBJ1-1, with D possibly being TRBD1 (5 bases). The chain's CDR3 is CASSEQGRGNTEAFF. For the CDR3, the DNA is TGTGCCAGCAGTGAACAGGGTCGGGGGAACACTGAAGCTTTCTTT.